Listed below are T cell receptor beta chains from one sample, sequenced in a study of cytomegalovirus exposure and HLA in healthy donors. The data were produced by immunoSEQ multiplex PCR, yet TCRdb's version contains in-frame clones alone and is incomplete. The sample shows around 150,000 clones, roughly 80% of them seen only once. The specimen sequenced was PBMCs. The receptors come from a man aged 25 to 40 in good health and CMV-seropositive. CDR3s include the opening cysteine and the closing phenylalanine or tryptophan. Fields, in order: D gene, V gene, clone size, J gene, CDR3 DNA, CDR3 protein. A D gene is named only where the DNA matches it firmly. The size field is filled for only some rows; it gives once, few, many or a size class.

>-|TRBV9|few|TRBJ2-5
TGTGCCAGCAGCGTAGGGGGGCGTAGCGAAGAGACCCAGTACTTC
CASSVGGRSEETQYF
>-|TRBV6-6|-|TRBJ1-6
TGTGCCAGCAGTACACAGGGTTTTCACTCACCCCTCCACTTT
CASSTQGFHSPLHF
>TRBD1|TRBV11-2|-|TRBJ1-2
TGTGCCAGCAGCCCTGGGGACAGCAACTATGGCTACACCTTC
CASSPGDSNYGYTF
>-|TRBV5-6|-|TRBJ2-3
TGTGCCAGCAGCTTGGCCCGGGACTTCACAGATACGCAGTATTTT
CASSLARDFTDTQYF
>-|TRBV28|-|TRBJ2-7
TGTGCCAGCAGTTCGAGCTGGGGGGGCGCGTCCTACGAGCAGTACTTC
CASSSSWGGASYEQYF
>-|TRBV7-9|-|TRBJ2-1
TGTGCCAGCAGCCGCGTGGTAATGGATGAGCAGTTCTTC
CASSRVVMDEQFF
>-|TRBV11-3|-|TRBJ1-1
TGTGCCAGCAGCCCCTCAGGGGAGACTGAAGCTTTCTTT
CASSPSGETEAFF
>-|TRBV5-1|-|TRBJ1-4
TGCGCCAGCCGACCACCAGGGGCGACTAATGAAAAACTGTTTTTT
CASRPPGATNEKLFF
>TRBD1|TRBV5-1|-|TRBJ2-5
TGCGCCAGCAGCCAGCCAGACAGGGGAGAGACCCAGTACTTC
CASSQPDRGETQYF
>TRBD1|TRBV6-1|-|TRBJ1-5
TGTGCCAGCAGTAGACAGGGGGCTAGCAATCAGCCCCAGCATTTT
CASSRQGASNQPQHF
>-|TRBV29-1|-|TRBJ1-2
TGCAGCGTTTGGGGGGAGAATGGCTACACCTTC
CSVWGENGYTF
>TRBD2|TRBV5-6|-|TRBJ2-7
TGTGCCAGCAGCTCAGGACTAGCCAGCTCCTACGAGCAGTACTTC
CASSSGLASSYEQYF
>-|TRBV7-3|-|TRBJ2-7
TGTGCCAGCAGCTTCAGTCGTGGGCCTTCCTACGAGCAGTACTTC
CASSFSRGPSYEQYF
>TRBD2|TRBV7-2|few|TRBJ2-1
TGTGCCAGCAGGAAGGCTAGCGGGGGGGCCAGCAATGAGCAGTTCTTC
CASRKASGGASNEQFF
>-|TRBV30|-|TRBJ1-6
TGTGCCTGGAGTCCCGGACAGAGGAATTCACCCCTCCACTTT
CAWSPGQRNSPLHF
>-|TRBV5-4|-|TRBJ1-3
TGTGCCAGCAGCTCAACCCTGGCAGGGATGGGAAACACCATATATTTT
CASSSTLAGMGNTIYF
>-|TRBV4-1|-|TRBJ1-4
TGCGCCAGCAGCCTATCAGAAACAACTAATGAAAAACTGTTTTTT
CASSLSETTNEKLFF
>TRBD1|TRBV11-3|-|TRBJ2-7
TGTGCCAGCAGCCCCCAGGGGGCCTCCTACGAGCAGTACTTC
CASSPQGASYEQYF
>-|TRBV29-1|-|TRBJ1-2
TGCAGCGTTCGGGTCGGATATGGCCACACCTTC
CSVRVGYGHTF
>-|TRBV9|-|TRBJ2-5
TGTGCCAGCAGCGTTGGGGGGGGGCTAGGGGAGACCCAGTACTTC
CASSVGGGLGETQYF
>-|TRBV2|-|TRBJ1-5
TGTGCCAGCAGTGAATGCGGGAATTATAGCAATCAGCCCCAGCATTTT
CASSECGNYSNQPQHF
>-|TRBV4-3|few|TRBJ1-1
TGCGCCAGCAGCCAGTACGAGCGACGGATCAACACTGAAGCTTTCTTT
CASSQYERRINTEAFF
>-|TRBV9|-|TRBJ2-7
TGTGCCAGCAGCGGCGCAGGGTCCTCCTACGAGCAGTACTTC
CASSGAGSSYEQYF
>TRBD1|TRBV27|-|TRBJ1-2
TGTGCCAGCGCGCTGCAGTTTTTTCCCGGGACAGCATATGGCTACACCTTC
CASALQFFPGTAYGYTF
>-|TRBV6-1|-|TRBJ1-5
TGTGCCAGCAGTGAATTCAGGGGCGGTTGGAGCAATCAGCCCCAGCATTTT
CASSEFRGGWSNQPQHF
>-|TRBV7-9|few|TRBJ2-1
TGTGCCAGCAGATCCCTACAGAGCTCCTACAATGAGCAGTTCTTC
CASRSLQSSYNEQFF
>-|TRBV29-1|-|TRBJ1-2
TGCAGCGTTGTAGATCCAGGCGATGGCTACACCTTC
CSVVDPGDGYTF
>TRBD1|TRBV5-6|few|TRBJ2-2
TGTGCCAGCAGCCCGGGACAGGGGAGGCCCGGGGAGCTGTTTTTT
CASSPGQGRPGELFF
>-|TRBV6-5|-|TRBJ1-1
TGTGCCAGCAGTTACGGGGGGGGAGACACTGAAGCTTTCTTT
CASSYGGGDTEAFF
>TRBD2|TRBV30|once|TRBJ2-1
TGTGCCTGGAGGGAACTAGCGGGGGGGACATACAATGAGCAGTTCTTC
CAWRELAGGTYNEQFF
>TRBD1|TRBV6-5|-|TRBJ1-2
TGTGCCAGCAGTTACTCACAGGGGATGTATGGCTACACCTTC
CASSYSQGMYGYTF
>TRBD1|TRBV6-1|-|TRBJ2-7
TGTGCCTCTAAAGGACAGGGGTTCCACGAGCAGTACTTC
CASKGQGFHEQYF
>-|TRBV2|-|TRBJ2-7
TGTGCCAGCAGTGGGTTAGGGGCCACCTACGAGCAGTACTTC
CASSGLGATYEQYF
>TRBD1|TRBV9|-|TRBJ2-1
TGTGCCAGCAGCGTGGGGTCCGGGACAGGGTTCGTGAGCTCCTACAATGAGCAGTTCTTC
CASSVGSGTGFVSSYNEQFF
>-|TRBV7-2|-|TRBJ1-5
TGTGCCAGCAGCTTAGACGAGGATCAGCCCCAGCATTTT
CASSLDEDQPQHF
>-|TRBV9|once|TRBJ1-6
TGTGCCAGCAGCACTAACCTCGGTTCACCCCTCCACTTT
CASSTNLGSPLHF
>TRBD2|TRBV30|-|TRBJ2-7
TGTGCCTGGACCTACCAGGGAGGGCCCTACGAGCAGTACTTC
CAWTYQGGPYEQYF
>-|TRBV7-7|few|TRBJ2-5
TGTGCCAGCAGCTTAGCGACGGGAGAGACCCAGTACTTC
CASSLATGETQYF
>-|TRBV19|-|TRBJ1-2
TGTGCCAGTAGTATCTCTAACTATGGCTACACCTTC
CASSISNYGYTF
>TRBD2|TRBV27|once|TRBJ2-5
TGTGCCAGCAGTTTAGCGGGAGAGCAAGAGACCCAGTACTTC
CASSLAGEQETQYF
>-|TRBV5-1|few|TRBJ2-5
TGCGCCAGCACCCTGACAGAACCAACATTCCAAGAGACCCAGTACTTC
CASTLTEPTFQETQYF
>TRBD1|TRBV7-9|-|TRBJ2-5
TGTGCCAGCAGCTCCGGACAGGGGCTACAAGAGACCCAGTACTTC
CASSSGQGLQETQYF
>TRBD1|TRBV6-1|-|TRBJ1-2
TGTGCCAGCAGTGAAGCGGGACAGGGGGTCCCTAGAGGCTACACCTTC
CASSEAGQGVPRGYTF
>TRBD2|TRBV5-4|-|TRBJ2-2
TGTGCCAGCAGCTCTCTAGCGGCGAACACCGGGGAGCTGTTTTTT
CASSSLAANTGELFF
>-|TRBV23-1|-|TRBJ2-7
TGCGCCAGCAGTCATTCTAGGTGGCAGGGAGGTGATGGCTCCTACGAGCAGTACTTC
CASSHSRWQGGDGSYEQYF
>TRBD1|TRBV7-7|once|TRBJ2-5
TGTGCCAGCAGCTCGACAGGGGGGAGGGAGACCCAGTACTTC
CASSSTGGRETQYF
>-|TRBV2|-|TRBJ1-1
TGTGCCAGCAGCAGGACACCGTACACTGAAGCTTTCTTT
CASSRTPYTEAFF
>TRBD1|TRBV28|-|TRBJ1-1
TGTGCCAGCAGCACTGGACAGGGGGCTTTTGAAGCTTTCTTT
CASSTGQGAFEAFF
>-|TRBV5-4|-|TRBJ2-2
TGTGCCAGCCGGAGGACGGGGAACACCGGGGAGCTGTTTTTT
CASRRTGNTGELFF
>-|TRBV7-2|-|TRBJ1-6
TGTGCCAGCAGCCTCAGGGGCCGGAATTCACCCCTCCACTTT
CASSLRGRNSPLHF
>TRBD1|TRBV30|-|TRBJ1-4
TGTGCCCTTAATAGGGGGCAAATAACTTTGAATGAAAAACTGTTTTTT
CALNRGQITLNEKLFF
>-|TRBV18|-|TRBJ2-5
TGTGCCAGCTCACCACAGGAGGGGTTCCAAGAGACCCAGTACTTC
CASSPQEGFQETQYF
>TRBD1|TRBV4-1|-|TRBJ1-2
TGCGCCAGCAGCCAAGGGGAGCAGGGGGCGCGTGGCTACACCTTC
CASSQGEQGARGYTF